These T cell receptor beta chains were read from a single sample in a study of CD8+ T cells in alopecia areata. Here immunoSEQ multiplex PCR was the method, and the copy in TCRdb shows in-frame clones only, minus some. Among 98,000 or so clones, approximately 59% were seen once, and the ten largest hold 20% to 25%. The sample comprised CD8+ T cells sorted from blood. These receptors came from a human donor in good health. Each CDR3 is given with its conserved first and last residue. A D gene is named only where the DNA matches it firmly. Some rows mark clone size as missing; the rest say once, few, many or name a class of expanded clone.

d_call j_call v_call clone_size cdr3_length cdr3_aa cdr3_nt
. TRBJ2-5 TRBV2 . 13 CASSEEVWETQYF TGTGCCAGCAGTGAAGAGGTTTGGGAGACCCAGTACTTC
. TRBJ1-2 TRBV28 . 14 CASSPGSGYYGYTF TGTGCCAGCAGTCCCGGTAGCGGGTACTATGGCTACACCTTC
. TRBJ2-5 TRBV6-6 few 12 CASSYSGETQYF TGTGCCAGCAGTTACTCTGGGGAGACCCAGTACTTC
. TRBJ2-1 TRBV7-9 few 11 CASSRSQEQFF TGTGCCAGCAGCCGTAGCCAGGAGCAGTTCTTC
TRBD2 TRBJ2-7 TRBV4-1 . 17 CASSQDIVRLAGHEQYF TGCGCCAGCAGCCAAGATATTGTGAGACTAGCAGGCCACGAGCAGTACTTC
. TRBJ2-2 TRBV7-2 . 18 CASSLVNAGQYNTGELFF TGTGCCAGCAGCTTAGTTAATGCGGGACAGTATAACACCGGGGAGCTGTTTTTT
. TRBJ1-1 TRBV6-6 . 12 CASGGAGTEAFF TGTGCCAGCGGGGGCGCGGGCACTGAAGCTTTCTTT
. TRBJ2-1 TRBV15 . 19 CATSRDGPGVVGSYNEQFF TGTGCCACCAGCAGAGATGGTCCGGGGGTAGTCGGCTCCTACAATGAGCAGTTCTTC
TRBD2 TRBJ2-5 TRBV6-5 . 15 CASSYGGGIQETQYF TGTGCCAGCAGTTACGGGGGGGGGATTCAAGAGACCCAGTACTTC
. TRBJ2-3 TRBV6-5 . 12 CASSPSGYEQYF TGTGCCAGCTCCCCCTCGGGATACGAGCAGTATTTT
TRBD2 TRBJ2-2 TRBV5-6 . 17 CASSFTTSGGNTGELFF TGTGCCAGCAGCTTTACGACTAGCGGGGGAAACACCGGGGAGCTGTTTTTT
. TRBJ2-5 TRBV4-2 . 16 CASSQADGNALETQYF TGTGCCAGCAGCCAAGCGGACGGAAACGCCCTAGAGACCCAGTACTTC
. TRBJ1-2 TRBV6-1 . 11 CAISGEYGYTF TGTGCCATCTCGGGGGAATATGGCTACACCTTC
TRBD1 TRBJ2-5 TRBV6-6 . 15 CASSYLRQGEETQYF TGTGCCAGCAGTTACCTCCGACAGGGAGAAGAGACCCAGTACTTC
TRBD2 TRBJ2-1 TRBV9 once 17 CASSVAMAGGNNNEQFF TGTGCCAGCAGCGTAGCTATGGCGGGGGGCAATAACAATGAGCAGTTCTTC
. TRBJ1-1 TRBV2 . 14 CASSYAGLSTEAFF TGTGCCAGCAGCTATGCAGGGTTAAGCACTGAAGCTTTCTTT
. TRBJ2-7 TRBV19 . 15 CASSMAGLGAYEQYF TGTGCCAGTAGTATGGCAGGGTTGGGAGCCTACGAGCAGTACTTC
. TRBJ2-1 TRBV19 . 13 CASSIDWDNEQFF TGTGCCAGTAGTATAGACTGGGACAATGAGCAGTTCTTC
. TRBJ2-3 TRBV7-2 . 16 CASSLGLGGTTDTQYF TGTGCCAGCAGCTTAGGTCTTGGGGGTACCACAGATACGCAGTATTTT
. TRBJ1-2 TRBV6-1 . 18 CASSDSKVGDKYPGFYTF TGTGCCAGCAGTGATTCGAAGGTCGGGGACAAATATCCAGGATTCTACACCTTC
. TRBJ2-5 TRBV4-3 . 17 CASSQDPVGLHGETQYF TGCGCCAGCAGCCAAGATCCAGTGGGCTTACACGGAGAGACCCAGTACTTC
TRBD1 TRBJ2-1 TRBV29-1 few 15 CSARTGESSYNEQFF TGCAGCGCACGGACAGGGGAGAGCTCCTACAATGAGCAGTTCTTC
. TRBJ2-1 TRBV5-6 once 16 CASSLSPVSAYNEQFF TGTGCCAGCAGCTTAAGTCCGGTCTCCGCGTACAATGAGCAGTTCTTC
TRBD1 TRBJ2-3 TRBV7-2 . 15 CASLGGTGGTDTQYF TGTGCCAGCCTCGGGGGGACAGGGGGCACAGATACGCAGTATTTT
. TRBJ1-4 TRBV11-2 few 12 CASSGRGGTRFF TGTGCCAGCAGCGGACGGGGGGGGACACGATTTTTT
. TRBJ2-7 TRBV4-2 few 13 CASTPEVGNEQYF TGTGCCAGCACCCCCGAGGTGGGCAACGAGCAGTACTTC
. TRBJ1-2 TRBV19 . 11 CASGSGNGYTF TGTGCCAGTGGCAGTGGAAATGGCTACACCTTC
. TRBJ1-1 TRBV5-6 . 14 CASSFPGRPEEAFF TGTGCCAGCAGCTTTCCGGGGCGCCCAGAAGAAGCTTTCTTT
TRBD2 TRBJ2-5 TRBV15 once 17 CATSRGSAGGPPETQYF TGTGCCACCAGCAGAGGCAGTGCGGGGGGGCCGCCAGAGACCCAGTACTTC
. TRBJ2-7 TRBV7-9 . 13 CASSSKWSYEQYF TGTGCCAGCAGCTCCAAGTGGTCCTACGAGCAGTACTTC
. TRBJ1-2 TRBV9 once 15 CASSPASGVGYGYTF TGTGCCAGCAGCCCGGCATCAGGAGTAGGCTATGGCTACACCTTC
. TRBJ1-6 TRBV30 . 15 CAWTRQAIRNSPLHF TGTGCCTGGACTAGGCAGGCCATCCGGAATTCACCCCTCCACTTT
TRBD1 TRBJ1-2 TRBV2 . 15 CASSPSGSRGYGYTF TGTGCCAGCAGCCCCTCTGGGAGCAGGGGGTATGGCTACACCTTC
. TRBJ1-4 TRBV13 . 14 CASSLVAGGEKLFF TGTGCCAGCAGCTTAGTCGCGGGGGGTGAAAAACTGTTTTTT
TRBD1 TRBJ2-7 TRBV19 . 14 CASSTGTGGSEQYF TGTGCCAGTAGTACCGGGACAGGGGGCTCCGAGCAGTACTTC
. TRBJ1-2 TRBV29-1 . 11 CSVPTYYGYTF TGCAGCGTACCCACATACTATGGCTACACCTTC
. TRBJ2-7 TRBV7-2 . 12 CASSLVPYEQYF TGTGCCAGCAGCTTAGTACCCTACGAGCAGTACTTC
. TRBJ1-5 TRBV5-1 . 19 CASRPVMSQDGFSNQPQHF TGCGCCAGCAGGCCTGTTATGTCCCAAGACGGATTTAGCAATCAGCCCCAGCATTTT
. TRBJ1-2 TRBV6-1 . 10 CASSEQGYTF TGTGCCAGCAGTGAACAGGGCTACACCTTC
TRBD1 TRBJ2-3 TRBV30 few 15 CAWSAGQGSTDTQYF TGTGCCTGGAGTGCAGGACAGGGTAGCACAGATACGCAGTATTTT
. TRBJ2-3 TRBV6-5 . 13 CASSSPLVDTQYF TGTGCCAGCAGTTCCCCCTTAGTGGATACGCAGTATTTT
TRBD1 TRBJ2-2 TRBV29-1 . 13 CSAEQGGTGELFF TGCAGCGCCGAACAGGGGGGCACCGGGGAGCTGTTTTTT
. TRBJ1-5 TRBV28 . 15 CASSLTQGDNQPQHF TGTGCCAGCAGTTTAACCCAGGGTGACAATCAGCCCCAGCATTTT
. TRBJ2-7 TRBV2 . 11 CASSDFREQYF TGTGCCAGCAGTGATTTTCGCGAGCAGTACTTC
TRBD1 TRBJ1-6 TRBV4-3 few 15 CASSPGQTLNSPLHF TGCGCCAGCAGCCCGGGACAGACTCTTAATTCACCCCTCCACTTT
TRBD2 TRBJ2-1 TRBV10-1 . 15 CASSESDSGGNEQFF TGCGCCAGCAGTGAGTCGGATAGCGGGGGAAATGAGCAGTTCTTC
. TRBJ2-5 TRBV5-6 . 15 CASSLDGLRQETQYF TGTGCCAGCAGCCTCGATGGGTTACGGCAAGAGACCCAGTACTTC
TRBD2 TRBJ2-1 TRBV7-3 few 18 CASSLLGPGLAEYNEQFF TGTGCCAGCAGCTTATTAGGTCCAGGGCTAGCGGAATACAATGAGCAGTTCTTC
TRBD1 TRBJ1-2 TRBV13 . 14 CASSSGQWVGGYTF TGTGCCAGCAGCTCGGGACAGTGGGTTGGTGGCTACACCTTC
. TRBJ1-6 TRBV2 few 12 CASIREASPLHF TGTGCCAGCATTCGGGAAGCTTCACCCCTCCACTTT
TRBD1 TRBJ1-1 TRBV30 . 14 CAWSAGTGNTEAFF TGTGCCTGGAGTGCTGGGACAGGGAACACTGAAGCTTTCTTT
. TRBJ2-2 TRBV2 few 13 CASETGNTGELFF TGTGCCAGCGAGACAGGGAACACCGGGGAGCTGTTTTTT
. TRBJ2-2 TRBV27 few 15 CASSLFAVNTGELFF TGTGCCAGCAGTTTATTCGCCGTGAACACCGGGGAGCTGTTTTTT
. TRBJ2-2 TRBV6-6 few 16 CASTTLPGTTGGELFF TGTGCCAGCACCACTCTCCCCGGGACGACCGGAGGGGAGCTGTTTTTT
TRBD1 TRBJ2-2 TRBV25-1 . 15 CASSPGQGFTGELFF TGTGCCAGCAGTCCGGGACAGGGCTTTACCGGGGAGCTGTTTTTT
. TRBJ2-4 TRBV4-2 . 18 CASSQEYHRAPAKNIQYF TGTGCCAGCAGCCAAGAGTACCACAGGGCTCCAGCCAAAAACATTCAGTACTTC
. TRBJ2-2 TRBV7-4 . 11 CASSLNGELFF TGTGCCAGCAGCTTAAACGGGGAGCTGTTTTTT
. TRBJ1-1 TRBV7-2 . 13 CASSLGGGTEAFF TGTGCCAGCAGCTTAGGGGGAGGGACTGAAGCTTTCTTT
TRBD2 TRBJ2-3 TRBV13 few 16 CASSFGTSGATDTQYF TGTGCCAGCAGCTTCGGGACTAGCGGGGCCACAGATACGCAGTATTTT
. TRBJ2-1 TRBV18 . 12 CASSSDAARQFF TGTGCCAGCTCATCGGACGCGGCACGGCAGTTCTTC